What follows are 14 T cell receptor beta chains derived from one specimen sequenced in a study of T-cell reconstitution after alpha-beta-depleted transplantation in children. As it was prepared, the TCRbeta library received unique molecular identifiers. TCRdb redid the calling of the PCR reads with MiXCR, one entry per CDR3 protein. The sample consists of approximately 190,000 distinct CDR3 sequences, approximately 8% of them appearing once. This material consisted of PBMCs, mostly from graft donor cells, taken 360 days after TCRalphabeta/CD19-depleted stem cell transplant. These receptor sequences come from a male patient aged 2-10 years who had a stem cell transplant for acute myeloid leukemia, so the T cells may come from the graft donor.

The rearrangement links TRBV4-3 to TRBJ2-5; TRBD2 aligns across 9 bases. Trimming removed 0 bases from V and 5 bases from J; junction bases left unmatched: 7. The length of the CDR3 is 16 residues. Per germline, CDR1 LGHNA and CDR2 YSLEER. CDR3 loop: CASSQDSPSGIETQYF. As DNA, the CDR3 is TGCGCCAGCAGCCAAGATAGTCCTAGCGGGATCGAGACCCAGTACTTC.

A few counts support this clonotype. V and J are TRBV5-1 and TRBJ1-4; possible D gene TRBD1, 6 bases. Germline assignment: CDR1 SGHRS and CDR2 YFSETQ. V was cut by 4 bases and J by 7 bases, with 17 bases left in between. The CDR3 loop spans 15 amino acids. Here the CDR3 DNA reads TGCGCCAGCAGCCCTTCCTCGGGACAAGTTGAAAAACTGTTTTTT. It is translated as CASSPSSGQVEKLFF.

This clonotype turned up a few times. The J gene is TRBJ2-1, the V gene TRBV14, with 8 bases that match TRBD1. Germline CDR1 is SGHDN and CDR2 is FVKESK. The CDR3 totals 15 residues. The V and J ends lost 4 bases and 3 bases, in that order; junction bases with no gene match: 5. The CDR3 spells CASSPGQVYYNEQFF. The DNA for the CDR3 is TGTGCCAGCAGCCCGGGACAGGTCTACTACAATGAGCAGTTCTTC.

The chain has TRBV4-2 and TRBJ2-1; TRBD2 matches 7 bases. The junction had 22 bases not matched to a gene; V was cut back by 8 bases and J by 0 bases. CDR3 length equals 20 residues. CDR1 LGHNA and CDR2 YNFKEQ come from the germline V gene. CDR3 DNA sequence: TGTGCCAGCCTAGGGCGGGATCCGGGACTACCGGGGGGCTCCTACAATGAGCAGTTCTTC. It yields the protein CASLGRDPGLPGGSYNEQFF.

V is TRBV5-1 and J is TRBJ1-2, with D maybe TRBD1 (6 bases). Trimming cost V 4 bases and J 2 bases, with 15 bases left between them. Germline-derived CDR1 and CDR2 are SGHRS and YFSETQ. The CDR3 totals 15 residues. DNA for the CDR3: TGCGCCAGCAGCCCCGGGACACCTTCCAACTATGGCTACACCTTC. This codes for CASSPGTPSNYGYTF.

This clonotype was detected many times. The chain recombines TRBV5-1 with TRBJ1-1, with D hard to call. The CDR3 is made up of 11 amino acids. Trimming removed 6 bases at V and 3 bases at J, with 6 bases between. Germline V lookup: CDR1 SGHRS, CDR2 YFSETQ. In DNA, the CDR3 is TGCGCCAGCAAGGACTACACTGAAGCTTTCTTT. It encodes CASKDYTEAFF.

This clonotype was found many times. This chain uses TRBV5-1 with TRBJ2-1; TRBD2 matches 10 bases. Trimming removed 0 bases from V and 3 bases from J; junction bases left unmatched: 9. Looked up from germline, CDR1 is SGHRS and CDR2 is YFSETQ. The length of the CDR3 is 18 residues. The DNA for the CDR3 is TGCGCCAGCAGCTTGGTCCCTAGCGGGAGTGTTATCTACAATGAGCAGTTCTTC. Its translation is CASSLVPSGSVIYNEQFF.

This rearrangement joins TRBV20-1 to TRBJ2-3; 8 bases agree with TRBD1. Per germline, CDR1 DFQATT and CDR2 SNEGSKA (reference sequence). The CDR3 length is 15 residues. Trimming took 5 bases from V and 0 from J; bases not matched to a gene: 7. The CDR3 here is CSALRQGTSTDTQYF. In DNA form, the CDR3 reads TGCAGTGCTCTGAGACAGGGGACGAGCACAGATACGCAGTATTTT.

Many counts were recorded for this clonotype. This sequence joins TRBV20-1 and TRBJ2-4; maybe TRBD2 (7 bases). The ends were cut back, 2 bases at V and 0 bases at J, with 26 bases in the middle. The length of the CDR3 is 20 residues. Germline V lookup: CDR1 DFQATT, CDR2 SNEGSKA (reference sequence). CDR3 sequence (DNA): TGCAGTGCTAGACCCGATGCGGGGGCACTTATTTCTCTAGCCAAAAACATTCAGTACTTC. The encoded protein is CSARPDAGALISLAKNIQYF.

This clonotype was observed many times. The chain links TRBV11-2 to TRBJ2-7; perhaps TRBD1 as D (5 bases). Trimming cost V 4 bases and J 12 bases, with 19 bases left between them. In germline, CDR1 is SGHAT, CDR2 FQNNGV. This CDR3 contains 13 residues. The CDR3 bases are TGTGCCAGCAGCTCACGAGGACATCTCCTCTCGTACTTC. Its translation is CASSSRGHLLSYF.

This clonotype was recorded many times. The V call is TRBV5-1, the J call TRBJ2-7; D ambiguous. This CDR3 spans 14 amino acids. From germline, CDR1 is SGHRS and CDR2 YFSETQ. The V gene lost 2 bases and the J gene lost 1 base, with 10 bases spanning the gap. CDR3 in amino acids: CASSFYGPSYEQYF. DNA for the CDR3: TGCGCCAGCAGCTTCTACGGGCCGTCCTACGAGCAGTACTTC.

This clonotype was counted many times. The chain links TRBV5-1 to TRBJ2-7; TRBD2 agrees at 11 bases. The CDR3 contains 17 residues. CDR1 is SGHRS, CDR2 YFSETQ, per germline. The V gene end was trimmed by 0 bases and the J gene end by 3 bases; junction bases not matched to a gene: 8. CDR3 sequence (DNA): TGCGCCAGCAGCTTGGTTTCCGGGACTAGCGGAGTCTACGAGCAGTACTTC. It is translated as CASSLVSGTSGVYEQYF.

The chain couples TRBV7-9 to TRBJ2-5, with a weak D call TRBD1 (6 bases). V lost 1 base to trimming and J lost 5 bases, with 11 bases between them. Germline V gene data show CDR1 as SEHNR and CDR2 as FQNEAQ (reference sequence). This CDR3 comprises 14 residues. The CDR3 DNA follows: TGTGCCAGCAGCTTAGGGACAGCCTCCGAGACCCAGTACTTC. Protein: CASSLGTASETQYF.

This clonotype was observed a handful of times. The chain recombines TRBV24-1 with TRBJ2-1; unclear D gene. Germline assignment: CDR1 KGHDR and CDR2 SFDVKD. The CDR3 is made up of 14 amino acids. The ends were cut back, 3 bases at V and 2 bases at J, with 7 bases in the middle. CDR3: CATSDPTAYNEQFF. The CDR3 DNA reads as TGTGCCACCAGTGATCCCACGGCCTACAATGAGCAGTTCTTC.